This entry lists 32 T cell receptor beta chains sequenced from one sample in a study of CD8 T cells in Susac syndrome. Random hexamers served to reverse transcribe roughly 0.45 to 1 ug RNA. TCRdb itself ran the immunoSEQ multiplex PCR reads through MiXCR, one entry per CDR3 protein. Of about 200,000 distinct CDR3 sequences in the sample, 75% to 95% were seen once. What was sequenced was CD4+ T cells from PBMCs. The receptors were sampled from a human donor with Susac syndrome.

The rearrangement links TRBV14 to TRBJ2-5; perhaps TRBD2 as D (5 bases). CDR1 is SGHDN and CDR2 is FVKESK in the germline V gene. V lost 0 bases to trimming and J lost 9 bases, with 11 bases between them. This CDR3 has 13 amino acids. CDR3 protein: CASSQELRGSQYF. The CDR3 DNA follows: TGTGCCAGCAGCCAAGAGCTGCGAGGGTCCCAGTACTTC.

This clonotype was detected only once. The chain carries TRBV14 and TRBJ1-2; 9 bases line up with TRBD1. The germline CDR1 and CDR2 sequences are SGHDN and FVKESK. Trimming cost V 4 bases and J 6 bases; bases outside gene matches: 12. This CDR3 comprises 16 residues. The CDR3 is CASSLHSGTGFNGYTF. CDR3 bases: TGTGCCAGCAGCCTCCACTCCGGGACAGGGTTCAATGGCTACACCTTC.

This chain connects TRBV3-1 to TRBJ1-1, with D uncertain. CDR3 size: 11 residues. The ends were cut back, 5 bases at V and 3 bases at J, with 4 bases in the middle. Per the germline V gene, CDR1 is LGHDT and CDR2 is YNNKEL (reference sequence). The CDR3 protein is CASSTHTEAFF. CDR3 bases: TGTGCCAGCAGCACACACACTGAAGCTTTCTTT.

The chain has TRBV5-1 and TRBJ2-7, with D perhaps TRBD2 (6 bases). V gave up 2 bases and J gave up 0 bases, with 9 bases separating them. The CDR3 spans 14 residues. The V gene's germline CDR1 is SGHRS and CDR2 YFSETQ. Here the CDR3 reads CASSFVGSSYEQYF. The DNA of the CDR3 is TGCGCCAGCAGCTTTGTCGGGAGCTCCTACGAGCAGTACTTC.

The V and J genes are TRBV28 and TRBJ2-2; D uncertain. The CDR3 is made up of 13 amino acids. V lost 5 bases to trimming and J lost 4 bases, with 8 bases between them. Looked up from germline, CDR1 is MDHEN and CDR2 is SYDVKM. The CDR3 protein is CASSPHSTGELFF. As DNA, the CDR3 is TGTGCCAGCAGTCCCCATAGCACCGGGGAGCTGTTTTTT.

This chain connects TRBV4-2 to TRBJ1-1; a weak D match, TRBD1 (5 bases). Germline V gene sequence: CDR1 LGHNA, CDR2 YNFKEQ. The CDR3 sequence is 15 residues long. The germline V and J ends were trimmed by 0 bases and 3 bases, with 11 bases remaining between them. The CDR3 region is CASSQEPTGHTEAFF. DNA for the CDR3: TGTGCCAGCAGCCAAGAACCCACAGGTCACACTGAAGCTTTCTTT.

V gene TRBV28 combines with J gene TRBJ2-1; the D is unclear. Germline CDR1 and CDR2: MDHEN and SYDVKM. With 5 bases removed from V and 12 bases from J, the gap between germline ends came to 14 bases. This CDR3 contains 12 residues. The CDR3 sequence is CASSTQQTRQFF. In nucleotides, the CDR3 is TGTGCCAGCAGTACCCAACAGACCCGGCAGTTCTTC.

This chain uses TRBV12-3 or TRBV12-4 with TRBJ1-2; D call uncertain. The germline V and J ends were trimmed by 6 bases and 5 bases, with 19 bases remaining between them. This CDR3 is 15 amino acids long. The CDR3 loop is CASREENGVWYGYTF. In DNA, the CDR3 is TGTGCCAGCAGGGAGGAGAATGGGGTATGGTATGGCTACACCTTC.

The chain employs TRBV20-1 and TRBJ2-5, with D possibly matching TRBD2 (6 bases). Trimming pared 5 bases from V and 2 bases from J, leaving 9 bases between. CDR1 is DFQATT and CDR2 is SNEGSKA in the germline V gene (reference sequence). The CDR3 has 12 amino acids. The CDR3 coding sequence is TGCAGTGCTCCGAGCGGGCAAGAGACCCAGTACTTC. Amino acid sequence: CSAPSGQETQYF.

The J gene is TRBJ1-3, the V gene TRBV20-1; D is perhaps TRBD1 (6 bases). CDR3 length: 15 amino acids. Germline V gene data show CDR1 as DFQATT and CDR2 as SNEGSKA (reference sequence). The V end was cut by 3 bases, the J end by 0 bases, with 12 bases between. CDR3 amino acids: CSASGQSISGNTIYF. CDR3 DNA: TGCAGTGCTAGCGGACAGTCGATCTCTGGAAACACCATATATTTT.

The chain is built from TRBV2 and TRBJ2-1; 13 positions match TRBD2. Germline V gives CDR1 SNHLY, CDR2 FYNNEI. Trimming cost V 7 bases and J 8 bases; bases outside gene matches: 8. The CDR3 contains 15 residues. CDR3 sequence (DNA): TGTGCCAGCACTTGGACTAGCGGGAGTGTAGATGAGCAGTTCTTC. Translated, it gives CASTWTSGSVDEQFF.

This clonotype was recorded once. This chain links TRBV29-1 with TRBJ2-3, with D possibly being TRBD2 (5 bases). There are 13 residues in the CDR3. CDR1 is SQVTM, CDR2 ANQGSEA, per germline. V was shortened by 5 bases and J by 3 bases, with 12 bases between the two germline ends. This CDR3 reads CSVTSPGTDTQYF. CDR3 nucleotides: TGCAGCGTTACCAGTCCGGGAACAGATACGCAGTATTTT.

The V and J genes are TRBV7-9 and TRBJ1-1; tentative D call: TRBD1 (5 bases). CDR3 size: 14 residues. The germline V gene encodes CDR1 SEHNR and CDR2 FQNEAQ (reference sequence). Trimming shortened V by 5 bases and J by 3 bases, and 13 bases separated the two germline ends. The CDR3 region is CASSTGTEDTEAFF. CDR3 coding DNA: TGTGCCAGCAGCACCGGGACCGAAGACACTGAAGCTTTCTTT.

The genes are TRBV20-1 and TRBJ2-7, with TRBD2 matching 10 bases. The V gene end was trimmed by 0 bases and the J gene end by 7 bases; junction bases not matched to a gene: 6. The CDR3 length is 14 residues. Germline CDR1 DFQATT, CDR2 SNEGSKA (reference sequence). The CDR3 DNA reads as TGCAGTGCTAGAGAAGCGGGAGGGCCTTGGGAGCAGTACTTC. It codes for CSAREAGGPWEQYF.

This sequence joins TRBV7-9 and TRBJ2-7; 9 positions agree with TRBD1. The CDR3 has 15 amino acids. Germline V gene sequence: CDR1 SEHNR, CDR2 FQNEAQ (reference sequence). The trim removed 5 bases at V and 1 base at J, leaving 6 bases unmatched. CDR3 nucleotides: TGTGCCAGCAGCCGAGTTGGACAGGGGTCCTACGAGCAGTACTTC. This sequence encodes CASSRVGQGSYEQYF.

The table lists this clonotype with a count of one. The chain has TRBV28 and TRBJ1-1; 7 positions match TRBD1. Germline V CDR1 and CDR2: MDHEN, SYDVKM. CDR3 size: 14 residues. Trimming at V came to 5 bases and at J to 4 bases, leaving 7 bases not matched to a gene. CDR3 loop: CASSPVSGGTEAFF. In nucleotides, the CDR3 is TGTGCCAGCAGTCCCGTTTCAGGGGGCACTGAAGCTTTCTTT.

J is TRBJ2-3 and V is TRBV4-1, with D possibly being TRBD2 (5 bases). Germline assignment: CDR1 MGHRA and CDR2 YSYEKL. V lost 0 bases, J lost 2 bases, and 12 bases lay in between. This CDR3 is built from 16 residues. DNA of the CDR3: TGCGCCAGCAGCCAAGAGAGGGCAGGTACCACAGATACGCAGTATTTT. Translating it yields CASSQERAGTTDTQYF.

The CDR3 region has the DNA TGTGCCAGCAGTTCAGGTGTCGAGCAGTACTTC. It is translated as CASSSGVEQYF. V and J are TRBV6-5 and TRBJ2-7, with no clear D. Germline CDR1 is MNHEY and CDR2 is SVGAGI. The CDR3 sequence is 11 residues long. V lost 4 bases to trimming and J lost 6 bases, with 7 bases between them.

Only a few counts were recorded for this clonotype. V is TRBV11-2 and J is TRBJ1-2; TRBD1 matches at 7 bases. Germline loops: CDR1 SGHAT, CDR2 FQNNGV. CDR3 size: 14 residues. V shed 5 bases and J 4 bases; nucleotides not matched to a gene: 7. CDR3 amino acids: CASSRQGGFYGYTF. The CDR3 DNA reads as TGTGCCAGCAGCCGACAGGGCGGCTTCTATGGCTACACCTTC.

The rearrangement links TRBV6-6 to TRBJ2-7, with 7 bases identical to TRBD2. The V gene end was trimmed by 4 bases and the J gene end by 2 bases; junction bases not matched to a gene: 8. In germline, CDR1 is MNHNY, CDR2 SVGAGI (reference sequence). This CDR3 comprises 15 residues. CDR3 coding DNA: TGTGCCAGCAGTTCAGCGGGACTCCCCGCCTACGAGCAGTACTTC. This translates into CASSSAGLPAYEQYF.

J is TRBJ2-1 and V is TRBV7-9; 8 nucleotides line up with TRBD2. From germline, CDR1 is SEHNR and CDR2 FQNEAQ (reference sequence). The CDR3 totals 16 residues. With V trimmed by 1 base and J by 3 bases, 5 bases remained unmatched. CDR3 bases: TGTGCCAGCAGCTTAGGTAGCGGGGTAAACTACAATGAGCAGTTCTTC. Its protein product is CASSLGSGVNYNEQFF. The whole variable domain, filled in from reference TRBV7-9 and TRBJ2-1, reads DTGVSQNPRHKITKRGQNVTFRCDPISEHNRLYWYRQTLGQGPEFLTYFQNEAQLEKSRLLSDRFSAERPKGSFSTLEIQRTEQGDSAMYLCASSLGSGVNYNEQFFGPGTRLTVL.

This clonotype was counted only a few times. The gene calls are TRBV4-2 and TRBJ2-7; 13 bases line up with TRBD2. CDR1 and CDR2 from the germline V gene are LGHNA and YNFKEQ. CDR3 size: 18 residues. J lost 0 bases, V lost 1 base, and 6 bases had no gene match. This chain's CDR3 is CASSQGTSGGAFSYEQYF. CDR3 DNA sequence: TGTGCCAGCAGCCAAGGTACTAGCGGGGGGGCTTTCTCCTACGAGCAGTACTTC.

The genes are TRBV10-3 and TRBJ2-1, with unresolved D. The V and J ends lost 2 bases and 0 bases respectively, with 8 bases between them. Germline V gives CDR1 ENHRY, CDR2 SYGVKD. This CDR3 is 15 amino acids long. The CDR3 loop reads CAISEGQRSYNEQFF. The DNA for the CDR3 is TGTGCCATCAGTGAGGGTCAGCGCTCCTACAATGAGCAGTTCTTC.

The DNA for the CDR3 is TGTGCCAGCAGCTTGCTGCTAGCGGGTGCCTACAATGAGCAGTTCTTC. Amino acid sequence: CASSLLLAGAYNEQFF. The chain carries TRBV5-4 and TRBJ2-1, with TRBD2 matching 8 bases. Germline V gives CDR1 SGHNT, CDR2 YYREEE (reference sequence). CDR3 length equals 16 residues. Germline trimming cut 1 base from V and 2 bases from J; bases unmatched to any gene: 5.

The chain carries TRBV2 and TRBJ2-7, with no clear D. This CDR3 is built from 14 residues. V was trimmed by 1 base and J by 7 bases, leaving 14 bases between them. Per germline, CDR1 SNHLY and CDR2 FYNNEI. The CDR3 sequence is CASSEVAALGEQYF. DNA for the CDR3: TGTGCCAGCAGTGAAGTAGCTGCGCTTGGAGAGCAGTACTTC.

The rearrangement uses TRBV12-3 or TRBV12-4 and TRBJ1-2, with D possibly TRBD1 on 5 matching bases. The CDR3 loop spans 14 amino acids. V was clipped by 3 bases and J by 2 bases, with 10 bases between them. CDR3 coding DNA: TGTGCCAGCAGTTTCCAGGGACCCAACTATGGCTACACCTTC. It specifies CASSFQGPNYGYTF.

This chain uses TRBV2 with TRBJ1-3; D is ambiguous. Trimming pared 6 bases from V and 1 base from J, leaving 7 bases between. The CDR3 has 13 amino acids. The germline V gene encodes CDR1 SNHLY and CDR2 FYNNEI. The CDR3 loop is CASRGLSGNTIYF. The CDR3 DNA reads as TGTGCCAGCAGGGGTTTATCTGGAAACACCATATATTTT.

The V and J genes are TRBV6-5 and TRBJ2-5, with a tentative D call TRBD2 (6 bases). V gave up 8 bases and J gave up 8 bases, with 18 bases separating them. The CDR3 consists of 13 residues. CDR1 and CDR2 from the germline V gene are MNHEY and SVGAGI. The DNA for the CDR3 is TGTGCCAGCCGGAAGAGGCGGGGTGATACCCAGTACTTC. Residues: CASRKRRGDTQYF.

The chain joins TRBV13 to TRBJ1-1, with D possibly matching TRBD1 (5 bases). Germline V gene sequence: CDR1 PRHDT, CDR2 FYEKMQ (reference sequence). The V gene lost 5 bases and the J gene lost 0 bases, with 16 bases spanning the gap. This CDR3 region has 16 residues. The CDR3 bases are TGTGCCAGCAGCCTCACATCGACAGCTATGAACACTGAAGCTTTCTTT. It specifies CASSLTSTAMNTEAFF.

This clonotype was recorded once. The rearrangement links TRBV10-3 to TRBJ1-5, with 10 nucleotides matching TRBD1. In germline, CDR1 is ENHRY, CDR2 SYGVKD. The CDR3 has 13 residues. V lost 8 bases and J lost 7; bases outside the gene matches: 5. The CDR3 protein is CAIGGTGEQPQHF. As DNA, the CDR3 is TGTGCCATCGGGGGGACAGGGGAACAGCCCCAGCATTTT.

Written as DNA, the CDR3 is TGTGCCCTTGCTAGGGGAGAGATAGCGGGAGGGGGATCTCCCTTCTACAATGAGCAGTTCTTC. Its translation is CALARGEIAGGGSPFYNEQFF. The chain combines TRBV11-2 with TRBJ2-1, with 11 bases that match TRBD2. Germline CDR1 reads SGHAT; CDR2 reads FQNNGV. V was clipped by 11 bases and J by 3 bases; unmatched bases: 27. The CDR3 extends over 21 amino acids.

The genes are TRBV20-1 and TRBJ2-7; TRBD2 aligns across 9 bases. The CDR3 contains 13 residues. Unmatched junction bases numbered 0, after V lost 0 bases and J lost 3 bases. From germline, CDR1 is DFQATT and CDR2 SNEGSKA (reference sequence). The CDR3 DNA is TGCAGTGCTAGAGATAGCGGGGGCTACGAGCAGTACTTC. Amino acid sequence: CSARDSGGYEQYF.